The entry below gives a single T cell receptor beta chain sequence along with its context. What this receptor recognizes is not known. No base quality values were provided; no much bigger clone lies one nucleotide off. These data belong to a study of blood T cells in healthy people across ages (dated by TCRdb to between 2015 and 2016). Turning to the overall study: In model experiments, template switching captured roughly one uniquely barcoded TCR beta cDNA molecule for every two T cells. The study measured age-related changes in TCR beta repertoire diversity using deep sequencing normalized with unique cDNA molecular identifiers. Donors were grouped into four age groups: young (average roughly 15 years), middle-aged (roughly 40), aged (roughly 62) and long-lived (over 80). To avoid experimental bias, donors of different ages were randomly spread across the sequencing lanes. Using the same blood draw, the study looked at two additional independent replicas of 1 million unique cDNA reads for two donors, one aged 18 to 30 and the other aged 80 or older.

The CDR3 goes from the cysteine to the phenylalanine over 14 residues. CDR3 DNA is the only sequence kept; it has 42 bases, read in frame from the first base. The germline V gene (reference sequence) sets CDR1 to GTSNPN and CDR2 to SVGIG. Ends trimmed: V by 3 bases, J by 5 bases; bases unmatched to a gene: 7. Findings and caveats that apply to the study as a whole: A strong correlation was found between observed TCR beta diversity and the percentage of naive T cells measured by flow cytometry. The CMV infection status of donors was not known, potentially confounding age-related changes in expanded clonotypes. Estimates of total diversity based on one million sequenced T cells were considered lower bounds and underestimates. Since profiling was done on bulk unsorted PBMCs, naive and antigen-experienced compartments could not be conclusively compared. Observed TCR beta diversity per million T cells fell roughly linearly with age, and a significant reduction was already apparent by age around 40. The long-lived group showed more naive CD4+ T cells, fewer expanded clones and increased TCR diversity than the aged group, suggesting age selection.

Library prep was done by 5' RACE. The reads were generated on an Illumina HiSeq 2500. A second 7 to 11 cycle PCR used a sample-barcoded 5' primer and a J-beta primer mix. A template-switch 5' adaptor carrying 12 random nucleotides introduced a unique molecular identifier onto each TCR beta cDNA molecule. Each sample yielded at least 2.5 million CDR3-containing paired-end reads. All of the RNA was converted into first-strand cDNA using the Mint cDNA synthesis kit, with a TRBC-specific oligonucleotide serving as the primer. All cDNA was treated with uracil-DNA glycosylase and then went through a first 18-cycle PCR with the universal primers M1SS and BC2_uni_R. On the study's bioinformatics: Normalization of each sample was performed by random selection of 1 million high-quality reads, each carrying a distinct molecular identifier. Instead of being binned into consensus sequences, reads that shared molecular identifiers were thrown out. MiTCR, run with a Q25 quality threshold and the strictest error-elimination algorithm, handled CDR3 identification, clonotype clustering and error correction. A nonparametric unseen species model using Euler transformation provided a lower-bound estimate of total TCR beta diversity. Using fastp trimming at Q25 and MiXCR clonotype assembly, TCRdb reanalyzed the public sequencing data and kept in-frame beta chains. Each CDR3 protein gets just one entry, which takes the most common genes and DNA from the rows behind it. The V and J calls shown here were made by TCRdb, not taken from the authors' results. The sample yields about 780,000 distinct CDR3 sequences; about 47% were counted once. The ten largest clones take up 18% of the sample.

The 35 to 40 donors, aged roughly 6 to 90 years, were systemically healthy Caucasian individuals from Russia. Approximately 11 milliliters of peripheral blood were drawn from each donor into EDTA-treated Vacutainer tubes. Ficoll-Paque density-gradient centrifugation was used to isolate PBMCs, with at least 6.5 million per sample. Trizol reagent was used to extract total RNA from PBMCs, with at least 5 micrograms per sample. The percentages of naive CD45RAhigh/CD27high T cells were determined by flow cytometry on a PBMC aliquot from every donor. The chain employs TRBV30 and TRBJ2-3; 8 nucleotides in the junction match TRBD2. Sequenced material: blood. The clonotype was recovered from a man older than 75 in good health. The CDR3 is CAWRGGTRGDTQYF. At the DNA level, the sequence is TGTGCCTGGAGGGGGGGGACTAGAGGAGATACGCAGTATTTT.